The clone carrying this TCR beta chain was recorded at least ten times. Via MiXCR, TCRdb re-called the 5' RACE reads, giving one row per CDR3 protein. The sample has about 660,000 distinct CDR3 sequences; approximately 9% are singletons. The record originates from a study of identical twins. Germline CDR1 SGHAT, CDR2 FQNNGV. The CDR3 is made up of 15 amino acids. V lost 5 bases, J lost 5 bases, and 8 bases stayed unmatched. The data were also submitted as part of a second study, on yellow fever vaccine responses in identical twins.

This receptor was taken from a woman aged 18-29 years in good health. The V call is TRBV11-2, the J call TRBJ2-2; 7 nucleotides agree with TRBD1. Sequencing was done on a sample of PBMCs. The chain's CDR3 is CASSAQLQGTGELFF. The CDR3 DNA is TGTGCCAGCAGCGCCCAATTACAGGGGACCGGGGAGCTGTTTTTT. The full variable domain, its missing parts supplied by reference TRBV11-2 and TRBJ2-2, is EAGVAQSPRYKIIEKRQSVAFWCNPISGHATLYWYQQILGQGPKLLIQFQNNGVVDDSQLPKDRFSAERLKGVDSTLKIQPAKLEDSAVYLCASSAQLQGTGELFFGEGSRLTVL.